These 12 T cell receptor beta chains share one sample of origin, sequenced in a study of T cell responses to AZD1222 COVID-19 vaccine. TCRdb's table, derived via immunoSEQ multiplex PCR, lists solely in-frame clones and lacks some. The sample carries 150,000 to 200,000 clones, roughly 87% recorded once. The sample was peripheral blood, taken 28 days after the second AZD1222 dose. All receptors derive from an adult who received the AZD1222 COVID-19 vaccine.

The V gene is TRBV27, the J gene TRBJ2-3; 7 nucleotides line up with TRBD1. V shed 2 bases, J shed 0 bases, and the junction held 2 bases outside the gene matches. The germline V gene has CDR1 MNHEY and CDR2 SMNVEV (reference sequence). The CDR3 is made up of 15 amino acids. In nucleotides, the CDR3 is TGTGCCAGCAGTTTAGGGACAGAAAGCACAGATACGCAGTATTTT. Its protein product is CASSLGTESTDTQYF.

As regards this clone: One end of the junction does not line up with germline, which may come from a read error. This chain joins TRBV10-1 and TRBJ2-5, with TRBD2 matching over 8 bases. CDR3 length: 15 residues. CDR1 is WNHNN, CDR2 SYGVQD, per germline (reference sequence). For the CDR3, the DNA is TGCGCCAGCTGTGAGTCGACCGGGGGGGAAGAGACCCAGTACTTC. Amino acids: CASCESTGGEETQYF.

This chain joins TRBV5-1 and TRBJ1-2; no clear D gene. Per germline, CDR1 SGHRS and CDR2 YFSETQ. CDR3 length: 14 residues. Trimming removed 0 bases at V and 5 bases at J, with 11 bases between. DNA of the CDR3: TGCGCCAGCAGCTTGGAAAACAGTCGGTATGGCTACACCTTC. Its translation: CASSLENSRYGYTF.

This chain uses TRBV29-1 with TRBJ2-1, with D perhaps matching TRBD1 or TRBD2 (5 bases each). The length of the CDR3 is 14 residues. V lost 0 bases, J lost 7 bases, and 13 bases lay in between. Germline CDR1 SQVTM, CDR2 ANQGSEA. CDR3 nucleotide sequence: TGCAGCGTTGAAGATGGACGGGGCAGGAATGAGCAGTTCTTC. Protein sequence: CSVEDGRGRNEQFF.

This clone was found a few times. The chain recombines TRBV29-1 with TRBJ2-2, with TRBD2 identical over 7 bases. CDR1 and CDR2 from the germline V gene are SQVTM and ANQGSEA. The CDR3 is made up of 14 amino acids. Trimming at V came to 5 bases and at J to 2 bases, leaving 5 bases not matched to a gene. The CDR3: CSVSRGTNTGELFF. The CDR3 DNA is TGCAGCGTTTCGCGGGGGACTAACACCGGGGAGCTGTTTTTT.

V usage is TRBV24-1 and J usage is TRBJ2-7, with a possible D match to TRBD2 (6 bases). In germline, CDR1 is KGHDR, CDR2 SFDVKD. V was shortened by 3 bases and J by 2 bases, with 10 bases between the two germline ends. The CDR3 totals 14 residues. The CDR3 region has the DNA TGTGCCACCAGTGATGCTGGCGGGGCCTACGAGCAGTACTTC. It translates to CATSDAGGAYEQYF.

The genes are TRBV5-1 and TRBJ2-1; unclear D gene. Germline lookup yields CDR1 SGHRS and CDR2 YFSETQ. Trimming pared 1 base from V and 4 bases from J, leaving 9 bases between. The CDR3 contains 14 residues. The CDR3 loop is CASSLQEIYNEQFF. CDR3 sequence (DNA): TGCGCCAGCAGCTTGCAGGAGATATACAATGAGCAGTTCTTC.

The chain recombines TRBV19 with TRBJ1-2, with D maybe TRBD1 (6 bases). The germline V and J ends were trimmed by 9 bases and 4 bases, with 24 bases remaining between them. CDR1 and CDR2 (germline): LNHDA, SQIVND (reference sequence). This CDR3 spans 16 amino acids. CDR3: CASSPQGAGDSYGYTF. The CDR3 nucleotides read TGTGCCAGCTCTCCTCAAGGGGCAGGGGATTCCTATGGCTACACCTTC.

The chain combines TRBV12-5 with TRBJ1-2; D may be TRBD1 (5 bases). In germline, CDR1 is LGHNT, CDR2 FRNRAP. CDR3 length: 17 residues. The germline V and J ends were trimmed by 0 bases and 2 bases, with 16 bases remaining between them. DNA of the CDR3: TGTGCTAGTGGTTTGGTAGTTCAGAGGGGCGCGAACTATGGCTACACCTTC. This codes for CASGLVVQRGANYGYTF.

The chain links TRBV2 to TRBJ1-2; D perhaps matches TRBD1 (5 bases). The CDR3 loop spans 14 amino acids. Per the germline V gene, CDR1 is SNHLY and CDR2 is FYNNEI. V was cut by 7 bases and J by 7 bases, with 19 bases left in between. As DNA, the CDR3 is TGTGCCAGCACCACGACGGGGCGCGCGGTTGGCTACACCTTC. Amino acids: CASTTTGRAVGYTF.

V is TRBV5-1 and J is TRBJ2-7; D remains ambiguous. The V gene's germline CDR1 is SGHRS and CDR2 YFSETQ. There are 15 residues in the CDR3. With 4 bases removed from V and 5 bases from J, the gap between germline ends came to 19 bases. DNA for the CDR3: TGCGCCAGCAGCCCCCCATCTTCTACAAGCGACGAGCAGTACTTC. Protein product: CASSPPSSTSDEQYF. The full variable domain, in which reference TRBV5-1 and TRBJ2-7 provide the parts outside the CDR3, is KAGVTQTPRYLIKTRGQQVTLSCSPISGHRSVSWYQQTPGQGLQFLFEYFSETQRNKGNFPGRFSGRQFSNSRSEMNVSTLELGDSALYLCASSPPSSTSDEQYFGPGTRLTVT.

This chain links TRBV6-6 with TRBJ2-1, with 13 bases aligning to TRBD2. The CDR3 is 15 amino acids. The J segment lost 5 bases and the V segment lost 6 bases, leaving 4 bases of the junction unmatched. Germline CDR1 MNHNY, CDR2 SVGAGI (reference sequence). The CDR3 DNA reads TGTGCCAGCAGGGGACTAGCGGGGAAAAACAATGAGCAGTTCTTC. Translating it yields CASRGLAGKNNEQFF.